Listed below are T cell receptor beta chains from one sample, sequenced in a study of cytotoxic CD8 clonotypes in ibrutinib-treated CLL. The repertoire was sequenced with immunoSEQ multiplex PCR; TCRdb's copy has only in-frame clones and lacks some. The sample records roughly 160,000 clones, under 85% being singletons. This specimen was PBMCs, taken after 24 months of ibrutinib treatment. The receptors stem from a human donor with chronic lymphocytic leukemia. Both conserved end residues are part of each CDR3. The order of the fields is CDR3 DNA, CDR3 protein, J gene, V gene, clone size, D gene. A D gene is named only where the DNA matches it firmly. Clone size appears in some rows only: once, few, many, or a class for an expanded clone.

TGTGCCATCAGTGGGCAGGGGAACACTGAAGCTTTCTTT | CAISGQGNTEAFF | TRBJ1-1 | TRBV10-3 | few | NA
TGCGCCAGCAGCATGGGGGACTCGCGGAGTTACGAGCAGTACTTC | CASSMGDSRSYEQYF | TRBJ2-7 | TRBV5-1 | NA | NA
TGTGCCAGCAGTACCCGAGGGAGGGAGGCCAAAAACATTCAGTACTTC | CASSTRGREAKNIQYF | TRBJ2-4 | TRBV7-9 | NA | TRBD2
TGTGCCAGCAGCTTAGGTCAAGTCTCTGGAAACACCATATATTTT | CASSLGQVSGNTIYF | TRBJ1-3 | TRBV7-2 | NA | NA
TGCGCCAGCAGCTTGATTAGCGGGGTCTCCTACAATGAGCAGTTCTTC | CASSLISGVSYNEQFF | TRBJ2-1 | TRBV5-1 | NA | TRBD2
TGTGCCAGCAGCTTGGAACAAACTATCTCGGGCTACACCTTC | CASSLEQTISGYTF | TRBJ1-2 | TRBV7-2 | NA | NA
TGTGCCTCTGCGGGACAGGGGATCGATGGCTACACCTTC | CASAGQGIDGYTF | TRBJ1-2 | TRBV30 | few | TRBD1
TGTGCCTGGAAGCTCTCCGGGGAGACCCAGTACTTC | CAWKLSGETQYF | TRBJ2-5 | TRBV30 | NA | NA
TGTGCCAGCAGCGTACACGGGACCGGGGATGAGCAGTTCTTC | CASSVHGTGDEQFF | TRBJ2-1 | TRBV9 | once | NA
TGTGCCAGCAGAAGGGGTCAAGAGACCCAGTACTTC | CASRRGQETQYF | TRBJ2-5 | TRBV6-6 | few | NA
TGTGCCAGCAGTTACTCCCGGAGGTACACTGAAGCTTTCTTT | CASSYSRRYTEAFF | TRBJ1-1 | TRBV6-5 | NA | NA
TGTGCCTGGAGTGTACGGGGTCAGCCCCAGCATTTT | CAWSVRGQPQHF | TRBJ1-5 | TRBV30 | NA | NA
TGTGCCAGCAGCTTATTAGTCCCGGGCGGGAGGGCCAGGGATACGCAGTATTTT | CASSLLVPGGRARDTQYF | TRBJ2-3 | TRBV11-1 | NA | TRBD2
TGTGCCAGCAGCTCCGATTCGACAGGGCGTTATAATTCACCCCTCCACTTT | CASSSDSTGRYNSPLHF | TRBJ1-6 | TRBV7-9 | NA | TRBD1
TGTGCCAGCAGTATTAACTATGGCTACACCTTC | CASSINYGYTF | TRBJ1-2 | TRBV2 | NA | NA
TGTGCCAGCACTCAGCATAAGACCCAGTACTTC | CASTQHKTQYF | TRBJ2-5 | TRBV25-1 | NA | NA
TGTGCCAGCAGGGCAGGTTGGACTAGCGGGAGGAAGAACACCGGGGAGCTGTTTTTT | CASRAGWTSGRKNTGELFF | TRBJ2-2 | TRBV7-3 | NA | TRBD2
TGCGCCAGCAGTCAATCTTCCACCTATCTATGCGTACTGTTTTTT | CASSQSSTYLCVLFF | TRBJ1-4 | TRBV23-1 | NA | NA
TGTGCCAGCAGACCGACTGTTGAAACTTACAATGAGCAGTTCTTC | CASRPTVETYNEQFF | TRBJ2-1 | TRBV27 | NA | NA
TGTGCCAGCAGCCCAAGAGACAGGGCGGTCTACGAGCAGTACTTC | CASSPRDRAVYEQYF | TRBJ2-7 | TRBV7-9 | medium-sized | TRBD1
TGTGCCAGCAGGGGCTTCCCCGGGGAGCTGTTTTTT | CASRGFPGELFF | TRBJ2-2 | TRBV28 | once | NA
TGTGCCAGTTCGCCGGGACTACCGAACACCGGGGAGCTGTTTTTT | CASSPGLPNTGELFF | TRBJ2-2 | TRBV2 | NA | TRBD2
TGTGCCTGGAGTGCGCAGGGTAGATCACCCCTCCACTTT | CAWSAQGRSPLHF | TRBJ1-6 | TRBV30 | few | NA
TGCGCCAGCGTAAATAGCTGGAACCAAGAGACCCAGTACTTC | CASVNSWNQETQYF | TRBJ2-5 | TRBV5-1 | NA | NA
TGTGCCAGCAGCTTGGGCGGAGAAGAGCTGGGCACTGAAGCTTTCTTT | CASSLGGEELGTEAFF | TRBJ1-1 | TRBV5-4 | NA | NA
TGTGCCAGCAGTGTTTGGGAGTCCACTGAAGCTTTCTTT | CASSVWESTEAFF | TRBJ1-1 | TRBV2 | NA | NA
TGCGCCAGCAGCCCCGGGGATCCAGGGGGCTGGACTGAAGCTTTCTTT | CASSPGDPGGWTEAFF | TRBJ1-1 | TRBV4-1 | NA | TRBD1
TGTGCCAGCAGCCTAGTTCGCTTCGAGACCCGGGGTTCACCCCTCCACTTT | CASSLVRFETRGSPLHF | TRBJ1-6 | TRBV5-6 | NA | NA
TGTGCCTGTCAACCAGGACAGGGGGGGCGCCAGTACTTC | CACQPGQGGRQYF | TRBJ2-5 | TRBV30 | NA | TRBD1
TGTGCCAGCAGCTTAGGACAGGGATACAAAGAGACCCAGTACTTC | CASSLGQGYKETQYF | TRBJ2-5 | TRBV7-2 | NA | TRBD1
TGTGCCAGCTCACCAAGGGGACAGGTCGACTACGAGCAGTACTTC | CASSPRGQVDYEQYF | TRBJ2-7 | TRBV18 | NA | TRBD1
TGTGCCAGCAGCCCGCAGGGTAGCGGGAGGTTGGAGACCCAGTACTTC | CASSPQGSGRLETQYF | TRBJ2-5 | TRBV9 | NA | TRBD2
TGTGCCAGCAAAATAAGGGGAGGCCGCACTGAAGCTTTCTTT | CASKIRGGRTEAFF | TRBJ1-1 | TRBV6-5 | NA | NA
TGTGCCAGCAGTTTCACCTATGGGAGTAATGAAAAACTGTTTTTT | CASSFTYGSNEKLFF | TRBJ1-4 | TRBV28 | NA | NA
TGTGCCAGCAGCTATAGCGGGAGTGTTTACAATGAGCAGTTCTTC | CASSYSGSVYNEQFF | TRBJ2-1 | TRBV11-3 | NA | TRBD2
TGTGCCAGCAGGGATGGCGGGAGGGGTCTTAAAGCTTTCTTT | CASRDGGRGLKAFF | TRBJ1-1 | TRBV6-5 | NA | NA
TGTGCCAGCAGCTTAACCCCCGGGGGGGGGCAAGGAGGTGGCTACACCTTC | CASSLTPGGGQGGGYTF | TRBJ1-2 | TRBV7-6 | NA | NA
TGTGCCAGCAGTGCGGGACAGGGTTATCAGCCCCAGCATTTT | CASSAGQGYQPQHF | TRBJ1-5 | TRBV25-1 | NA | TRBD1
TGTGCCAGCAGCCTGGGGAACACCATATATTTT | CASSLGNTIYF | TRBJ1-3 | TRBV7-2 | NA | NA
TGTGCCAGTAGCCTACCAACCGAGGCCAATCAGCCCCAGCATTTT | CASSLPTEANQPQHF | TRBJ1-5 | TRBV19 | NA | NA
TGTGCCAGCTCACCACCGATGGCGGGAGCTTCTCCCTCCCAAATCTTC | CASSPPMAGASPSQIF | TRBJ2-7 | TRBV18 | once | TRBD2
TGTGCCAGTAGTCCTTGGACATCGAACACTGAAGCTTTCTTT | CASSPWTSNTEAFF | TRBJ1-1 | TRBV19 | NA | NA
TGCGCCAGCAGCCCCGACAGCTATGGCTACACCTTC | CASSPDSYGYTF | TRBJ1-2 | TRBV5-1 | NA | NA
TGTGCCAGCAGCGTAGATGGGGGGAGTAGCCAGCCCCAGCATTTT | CASSVDGGSSQPQHF | TRBJ1-5 | TRBV9 | NA | NA
TGTGCCAGTAGAATCGTTGGGGACAGCACCACCATATATTTT | CASRIVGDSTTIYF | TRBJ1-3 | TRBV19 | NA | TRBD1
TGTGCCATCAGTGCCGCAGGGGCAGACTATGGCTACACCTTC | CAISAAGADYGYTF | TRBJ1-2 | TRBV10-3 | NA | NA
TGTGCCAGCAGTCCCGGGACTAGCCGGATTCGATACTTC | CASSPGTSRIRYF | TRBJ2-7 | TRBV2 | NA | TRBD2
TGCGCCAGCAGCCAGAACAGGGGGCGCGATTCACCCCTCCACTTT | CASSQNRGRDSPLHF | TRBJ1-6 | TRBV5-1 | NA | TRBD1
TGTGCCAGCAGTGCCGGAGGGTGGGATGAGCAGTTCTTC | CASSAGGWDEQFF | TRBJ2-1 | TRBV27 | NA | NA
TGCACCAGCAGCCAAGAACTAGCGGGGGGACTTAATGAGCAGTTCTTC | CTSSQELAGGLNEQFF | TRBJ2-1 | TRBV1 | NA | NA
TGCAGCGCCCGGCGGGGCAACACTGAAGCTTTCTTT | CSARRGNTEAFF | TRBJ1-1 | TRBV29-1 | NA | NA
TGTGCTAGCAGCCCTTGGACAAGCACAGATACGCAGTATTTT | CASSPWTSTDTQYF | TRBJ2-3 | TRBV7-7 | NA | NA
TGTGCCAGCAGTCAGGGCGTAACCGGGGAGCTGTTTTTT | CASSQGVTGELFF | TRBJ2-2 | TRBV5-4 | NA | NA
TGTGCCACCACGCGGACTTTTCATTCACCCCTCCACTTT | CATTRTFHSPLHF | TRBJ1-6 | TRBV19 | NA | NA
TGTGCCAGCAGTACCGCCGCCCGGACAGGGGGCAAAGATACGCAGTATTTT | CASSTAARTGGKDTQYF | TRBJ2-3 | TRBV28 | NA | TRBD1
TGTGCCAGCAAAGGACAGGGGAACACTGAAGCTTTCTTT | CASKGQGNTEAFF | TRBJ1-1 | TRBV7-3 | NA | TRBD1
TGTGCCAGCAGCTTAGCTCTGGAAGCTTTCTTT | CASSLALEAFF | TRBJ1-1 | TRBV7-9 | NA | NA
TGTGCCAGCTCACCACGCACAGCAATGACCCTAGAGGAGCAGTACTTC | CASSPRTAMTLEEQYF | TRBJ2-7 | TRBV18 | NA | NA
TGTGCCAGCAGCTCACTAGCGGTAGGGAAGGGGCAGTACTTC | CASSSLAVGKGQYF | TRBJ2-7 | TRBV7-9 | NA | TRBD2